This paragraph covers one T cell receptor beta chain sequence. There is no known antigen for this receptor. Base quality data are lacking; no much larger clone is found one base away. The data were taken from a study of vaccination and CD4 T cells after COVID-19 (dated 2022 in TCRdb). As for the study more broadly: Convalescent patients had a positive SARS-CoV-2 result on nasal swab PCR, and of these patients, fewer than ten had mild disease and one had severe disease. Two doses of either the Pfizer-BioNTech BNT162b2 vaccine (n=8) or the Moderna mRNA-1273 vaccine (n=2) were administered to participants. For stimulating the cultures, overlapping spike peptide pools were used, derived from SARS-CoV-2 as well as from the common cold coronaviruses HCoV-NL63, HCoV-OC43 and HCoV-229E. In ten to eleven COVID-19 convalescent patients and 4 infection-naive healthy vaccine recipients, the spike-specific CD4+ TCR repertoire before mRNA vaccination was compared with the repertoire after mRNA vaccination. Six males and four females were included in the convalescent cohort, with two Hispanic individuals, seven Caucasians, two Asians and one multiracial person represented. Post-COVID blood samples were collected from convalescent patients a median of approximately 100 days after diagnosis, with a range of roughly 30 to 170 days. Control cultures used a CEFX viral epitope pool as positive control, an HIV-1 Nef peptide pool as negative control, or no peptide. The time from the second vaccine dose to post-vaccine blood sampling had a median of roughly 79 days and ranged from 14 to 241 days.

Points the paper makes about the study in general: Of the vaccine-specific clones in convalescent patients, 304 of 307, or nearly all, reacted only to SARS-CoV-2 spike and did not cross-react with common cold coronaviruses. The number of convalescent patients in the study was relatively small, and the study did not examine early timepoints following natural infection. The median count of SARS-CoV-2-reactive clonotypes went up from approximately 22 after infection to around 38 after vaccination, although the change was not significant. Among convalescent patients, a median about 86% of the SARS-CoV-2-reactive clones seen after vaccination appeared only after vaccination, which suggests priming specific to the vaccine.

Read against the paper, the sample's treatment or condition label means: approximately nine-day PBMC culture with coronavirus spike peptide pools or control peptides (ViraFEST assay). The study used the ViraFEST assay, which expanded antigen-specific T cells with peptide pools and then identified expanded clonotypes by TCR sequencing. The convalescent patients' positive SARS-CoV-2 PCR tests were from March to December 2020, which was before the Alpha, Beta and Delta variants emerged in the United States. Each well held some 2 million PBMCs cultured with about 9.8 ug/ml peptide pools in IMDM containing around 5% human AB serum and about 10 IU/ml IL-2. Half of the culture medium was replaced with fresh IL-2-containing medium on days 3 and 7. Once the cells had been in culture for around nine days, the EasySep CD4+ T cell isolation kit was used to isolate CD4+ T cells by negative selection. Ficoll-Paque Plus gradient centrifugation was used to isolate PBMCs from whole blood, and the isolated PBMCs were then either used fresh or cryopreserved at -140C. Each culture condition was generally run in triplicate wells.

The germline V gene gives CDR1 as SNHLY and CDR2 as FYNNEI. From cysteine to phenylalanine, the CDR3 is 11 amino acids long. The retained sequence is limited to the CDR3, 33 bases, with the frame set at the first base. V is reduced by 5 bases and J by 5 bases, leaving a spacing of 6 bases between them. The receptor library was made with PCR. TCR sequencing of DNA from cultured CD4+ T cells used the Oncomine TCR Beta short-read assay at the Johns Hopkins FTIC core. The QIAamp micro DNA kit was used to extract genomic DNA from the cultured CD4+ T cells. The Oncomine TCR Beta libraries from cultured CD4+ T cells were pooled using unique dual indexes and then sequenced on an Illumina iSeq 100. On the authors' methods: Non-productive sequences were removed, and CDR3s that did not start with C, did not end with F or W, or were shorter than 7 amino acids were discarded. Antigen-specific clonotypes were identified with the MANAFEST web application by comparing peptide-stimulated wells with reference and other culture wells. Positive clones required FDR below 0.05, an odds ratio above 5, and productive frequency above 0.1% in at least two of three replicate wells. Clonotypes that were significantly expanded in both SARS-CoV-2 spike wells and at least one common cold coronavirus spike condition were defined as cross-reactive. Levenshtein distances (stringdist) and unrooted phylogenetic trees (ape) in R version 3.6.1 were used to assess CDR3 homology. TCRdb redid the processing of the public reads, applying fastp at Q25 and MiXCR, and retained in-frame beta chains. Rows with a matching CDR3 protein are joined into one entry that keeps the most common DNA and genes. The V and J calls here are based on TCRdb, not the publication. The sample data list approximately 12,000 distinct CDR3 sequences, and more than 30% of these were observed just once. Of the sample, around 20% falls within the top ten clones.

The sequenced sample consisted of cultured CD4+ T cells from blood. The receptor chain draws on TRBV2 and TRBJ2-5; possibly the D gene is TRBD1, per 5 matching bases. The sequence was collected from a human donor with COVID-19. The sequence in DNA is TGTGCCAGCAGTTCAGGGGAGACCCAGTACTTC. It codes for CASSSGETQYF.